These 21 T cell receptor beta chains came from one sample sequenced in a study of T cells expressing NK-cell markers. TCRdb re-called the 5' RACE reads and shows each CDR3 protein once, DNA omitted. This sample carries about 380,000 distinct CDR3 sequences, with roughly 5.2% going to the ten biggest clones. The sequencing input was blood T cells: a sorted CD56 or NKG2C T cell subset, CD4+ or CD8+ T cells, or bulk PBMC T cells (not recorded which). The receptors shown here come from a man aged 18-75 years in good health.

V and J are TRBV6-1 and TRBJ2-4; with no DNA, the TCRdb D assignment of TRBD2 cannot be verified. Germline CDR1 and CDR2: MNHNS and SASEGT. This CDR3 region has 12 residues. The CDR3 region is CATQIGLDIQYF.

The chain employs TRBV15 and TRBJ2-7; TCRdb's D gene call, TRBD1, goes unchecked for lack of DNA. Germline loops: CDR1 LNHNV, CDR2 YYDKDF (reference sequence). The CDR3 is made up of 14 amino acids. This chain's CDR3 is CATSRLRVGYEQYF.

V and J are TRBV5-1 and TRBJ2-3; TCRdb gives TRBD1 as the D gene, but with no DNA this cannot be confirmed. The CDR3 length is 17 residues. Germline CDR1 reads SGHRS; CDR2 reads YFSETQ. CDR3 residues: CASSLSGPGSSTDTQYF.

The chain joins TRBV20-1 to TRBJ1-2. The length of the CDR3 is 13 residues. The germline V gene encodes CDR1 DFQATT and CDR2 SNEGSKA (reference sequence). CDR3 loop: CSALRGNVYGYTF.

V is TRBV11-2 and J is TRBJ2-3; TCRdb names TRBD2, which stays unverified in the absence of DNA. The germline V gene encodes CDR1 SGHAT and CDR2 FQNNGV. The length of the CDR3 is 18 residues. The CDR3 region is CASSLPLTSGGVTDTQYF.

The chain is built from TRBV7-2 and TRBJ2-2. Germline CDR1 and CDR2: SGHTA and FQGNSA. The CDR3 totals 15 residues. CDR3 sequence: CASSLSGVLTGELFF.

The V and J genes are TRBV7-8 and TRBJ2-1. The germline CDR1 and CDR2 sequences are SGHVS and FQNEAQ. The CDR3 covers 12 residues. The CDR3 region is CASSSRLNEQFF.

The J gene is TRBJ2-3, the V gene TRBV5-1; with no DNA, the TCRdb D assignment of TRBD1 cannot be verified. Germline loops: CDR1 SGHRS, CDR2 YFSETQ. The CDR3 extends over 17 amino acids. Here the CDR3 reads CASRTGTGYGGTDTQYF.

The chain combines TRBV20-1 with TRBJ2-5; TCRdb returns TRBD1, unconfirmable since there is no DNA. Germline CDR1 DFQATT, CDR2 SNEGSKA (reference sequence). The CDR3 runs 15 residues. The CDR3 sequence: CSAPGKGKFQETQYF.

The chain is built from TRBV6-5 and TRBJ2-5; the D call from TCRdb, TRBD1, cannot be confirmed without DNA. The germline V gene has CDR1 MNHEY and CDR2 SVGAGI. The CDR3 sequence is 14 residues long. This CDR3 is CASSYSYRDGTQYF.

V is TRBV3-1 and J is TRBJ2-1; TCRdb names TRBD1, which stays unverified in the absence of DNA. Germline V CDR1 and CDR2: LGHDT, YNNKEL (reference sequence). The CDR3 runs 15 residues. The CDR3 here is CASSQTGTARNEQFF.

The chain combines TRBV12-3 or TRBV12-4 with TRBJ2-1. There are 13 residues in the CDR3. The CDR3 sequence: CASVRTDTMRQFF.

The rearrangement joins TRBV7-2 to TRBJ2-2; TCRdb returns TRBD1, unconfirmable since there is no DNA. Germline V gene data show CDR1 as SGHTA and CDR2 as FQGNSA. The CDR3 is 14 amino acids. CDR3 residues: CASSPVQGVGELFF.

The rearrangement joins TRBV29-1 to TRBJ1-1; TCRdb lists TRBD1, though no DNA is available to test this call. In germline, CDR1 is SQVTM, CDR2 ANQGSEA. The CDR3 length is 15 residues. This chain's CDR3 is CSVDMGAGEVAEAFF.

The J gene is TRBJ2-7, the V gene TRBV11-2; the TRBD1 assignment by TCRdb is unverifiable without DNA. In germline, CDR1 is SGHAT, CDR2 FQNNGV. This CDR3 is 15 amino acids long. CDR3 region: CASQPGQGLTYEQYF.

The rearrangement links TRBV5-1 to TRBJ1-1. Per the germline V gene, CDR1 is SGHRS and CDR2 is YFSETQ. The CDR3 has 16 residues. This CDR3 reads CASSLGSSIRNTEAFF. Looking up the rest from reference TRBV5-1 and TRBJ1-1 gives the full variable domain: KAGVTQTPRYLIKTRGQQVTLSCSPISGHRSVSWYQQTPGQGLQFLFEYFSETQRNKGNFPGRFSGRQFSNSRSEMNVSTLELGDSALYLCASSLGSSIRNTEAFFGQGTRLTVV.

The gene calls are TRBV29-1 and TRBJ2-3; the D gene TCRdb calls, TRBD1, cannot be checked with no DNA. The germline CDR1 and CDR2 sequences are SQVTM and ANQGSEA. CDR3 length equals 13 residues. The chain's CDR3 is CSVQEYRADTQYF.

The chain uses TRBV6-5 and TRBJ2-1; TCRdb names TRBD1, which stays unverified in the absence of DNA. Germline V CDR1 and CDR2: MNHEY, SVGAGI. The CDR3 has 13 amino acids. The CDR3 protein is CASSYALGNEQFF.

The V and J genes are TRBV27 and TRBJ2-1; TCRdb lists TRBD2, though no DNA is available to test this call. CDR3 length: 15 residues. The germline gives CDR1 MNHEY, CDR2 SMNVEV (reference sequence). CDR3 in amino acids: CASRKIAGGGNEQFF.

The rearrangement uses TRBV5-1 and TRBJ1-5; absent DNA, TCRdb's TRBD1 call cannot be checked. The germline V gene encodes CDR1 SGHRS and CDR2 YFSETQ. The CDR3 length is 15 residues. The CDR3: CASSLGDRPNQPQHF.

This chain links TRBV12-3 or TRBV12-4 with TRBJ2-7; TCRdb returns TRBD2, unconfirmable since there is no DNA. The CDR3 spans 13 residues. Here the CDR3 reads CASRRAGSYEQYF.